The source of this T cell receptor beta chain is a study of T cells in tuberculosis. As for the study in general: CD1B tetramers identified T cells specific for mycobacterial lipid GMM. IGRA-negative adolescents, IGRA-positive adolescents with latent tuberculosis and adults with active tuberculosis formed this South African cohort.

Profiled with immunoSEQ multiplex PCR; TCRdb holds only in-frame clones, not every one. The repertoire consists of tens of thousands of clones, with 94% occurring once and the leading ten covering about 4.1%. The time point here: new active TB diagnosis, blood taken before or within 7 days of starting treatment. Each donor contributed 95,000 or so T cells on average, unsorted. V dropped 2 bases and J dropped 6; count of bases not matched to a gene: 3. This CDR3 has 14 amino acids. In germline, CDR1 is SGHTA, CDR2 FQGNSA. The source was PBMCs, collected at tuberculosis diagnosis. This TCR was sampled from an adult with tuberculosis. The J gene is TRBJ2-7, the V gene TRBV7-2, with 11 bases fitting TRBD2. CDR3 sequence: CASSLLAGGTEQYF. The CDR3 DNA sequence: TGTGCCAGCAGCTTACTAGCGGGGGGAACCGAGCAGTACTTC. Full variable domain (missing parts from reference TRBV7-2 and TRBJ2-7): GAGVSQSPSNKVTEKGKDVELRCDPISGHTALYWYRQSLGQGLEFLIYFQGNSAPDKSGLPSDRFSAERTGGSVSTLTIQRTQQEDSAVYLCASSLLAGGTEQYFGPGTRLTVT.